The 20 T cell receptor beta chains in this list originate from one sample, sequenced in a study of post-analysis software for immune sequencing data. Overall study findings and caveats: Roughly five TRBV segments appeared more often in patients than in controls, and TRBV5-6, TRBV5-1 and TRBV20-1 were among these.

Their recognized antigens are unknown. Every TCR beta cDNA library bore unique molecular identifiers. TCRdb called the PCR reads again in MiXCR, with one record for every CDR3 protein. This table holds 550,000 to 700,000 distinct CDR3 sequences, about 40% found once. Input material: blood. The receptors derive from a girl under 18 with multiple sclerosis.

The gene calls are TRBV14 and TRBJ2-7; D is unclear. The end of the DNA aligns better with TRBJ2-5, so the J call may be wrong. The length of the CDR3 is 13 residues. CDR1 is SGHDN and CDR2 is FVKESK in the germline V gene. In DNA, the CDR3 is TGTGCCAGCAGCCGGGCGAATCAAGAGACCCAGTACTTC. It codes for CASSRANQETQYF.

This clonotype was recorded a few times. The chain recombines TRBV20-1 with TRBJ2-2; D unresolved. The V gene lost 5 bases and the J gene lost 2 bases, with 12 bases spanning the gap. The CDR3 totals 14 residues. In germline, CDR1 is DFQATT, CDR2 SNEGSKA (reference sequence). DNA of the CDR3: TGCAGTGCTGCAGCCCTGGACAACACCGGGGAGCTGTTTTTT. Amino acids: CSAAALDNTGELFF.

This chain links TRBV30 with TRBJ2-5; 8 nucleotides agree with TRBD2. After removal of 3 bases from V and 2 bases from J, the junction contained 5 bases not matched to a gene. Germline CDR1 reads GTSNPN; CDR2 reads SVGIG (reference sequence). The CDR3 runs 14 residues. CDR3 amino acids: CAWRLAVYQETQYF. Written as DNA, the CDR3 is TGTGCCTGGAGACTAGCGGTATATCAAGAGACCCAGTACTTC.

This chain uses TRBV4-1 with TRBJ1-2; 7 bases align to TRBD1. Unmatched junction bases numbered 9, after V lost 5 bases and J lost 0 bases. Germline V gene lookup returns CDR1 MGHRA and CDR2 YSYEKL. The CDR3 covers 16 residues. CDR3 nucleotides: TGCGCCAGCAGCTTCCTTTCCGGGACAGCTAACTATGGCTACACCTTC. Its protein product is CASSFLSGTANYGYTF.

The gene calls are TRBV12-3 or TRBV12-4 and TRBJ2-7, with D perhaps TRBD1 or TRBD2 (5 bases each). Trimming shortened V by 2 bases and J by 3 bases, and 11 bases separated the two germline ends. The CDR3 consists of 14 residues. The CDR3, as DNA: TGTGCCAGCAGTTTATTCCAGAGGGGCTACGAGCAGTACTTC. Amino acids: CASSLFQRGYEQYF.

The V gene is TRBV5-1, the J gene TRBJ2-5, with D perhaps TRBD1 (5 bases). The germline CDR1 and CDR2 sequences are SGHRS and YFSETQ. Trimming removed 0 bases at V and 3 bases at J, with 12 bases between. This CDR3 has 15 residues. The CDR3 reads CASSLGDRMKETQYF. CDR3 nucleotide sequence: TGCGCCAGCAGCTTGGGAGACAGAATGAAAGAGACCCAGTACTTC.

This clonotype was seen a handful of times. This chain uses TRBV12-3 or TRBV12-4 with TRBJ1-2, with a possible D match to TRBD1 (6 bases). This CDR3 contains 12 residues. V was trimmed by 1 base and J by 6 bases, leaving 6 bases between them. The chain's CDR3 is CASSLEGDGYTF. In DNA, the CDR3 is TGTGCCAGCAGTTTAGAGGGGGATGGCTACACCTTC.

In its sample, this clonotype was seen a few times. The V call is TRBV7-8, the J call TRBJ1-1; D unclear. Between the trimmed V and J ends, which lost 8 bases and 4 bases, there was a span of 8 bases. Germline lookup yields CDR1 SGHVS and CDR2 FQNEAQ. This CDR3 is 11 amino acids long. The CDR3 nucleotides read TGTGCCAGCTCCCCCCTCACTGAAGCTTTCTTT. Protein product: CASSPLTEAFF.

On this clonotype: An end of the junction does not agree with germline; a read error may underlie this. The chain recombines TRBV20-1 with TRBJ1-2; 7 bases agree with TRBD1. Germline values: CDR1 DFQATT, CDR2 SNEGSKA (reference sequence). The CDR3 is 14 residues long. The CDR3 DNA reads TGCAGTGCGTCGAGACAGGGAAGAGACTACGGCTACACCTTC. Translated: CSASRQGRDYGYTF.

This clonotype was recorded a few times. CDR3 DNA: TGTGCCAGCAGCCCGACTAGCGTCCAAGAGACCCAGTACTTC. Amino acid sequence: CASSPTSVQETQYF. The rearrangement joins TRBV7-2 to TRBJ2-5; 8 positions agree with TRBD2. J was trimmed by 1 base and V by 5 bases; bases with no gene match: 3. Germline V gene lookup returns CDR1 SGHTA and CDR2 FQGNSA. This CDR3 is 14 amino acids long.

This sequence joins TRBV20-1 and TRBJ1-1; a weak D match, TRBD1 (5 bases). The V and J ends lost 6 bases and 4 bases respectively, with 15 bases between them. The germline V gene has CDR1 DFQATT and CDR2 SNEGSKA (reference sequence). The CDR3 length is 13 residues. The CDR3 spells CSAAVGGVTEAFF. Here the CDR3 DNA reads TGCAGTGCAGCAGTGGGGGGGGTCACTGAAGCTTTCTTT.

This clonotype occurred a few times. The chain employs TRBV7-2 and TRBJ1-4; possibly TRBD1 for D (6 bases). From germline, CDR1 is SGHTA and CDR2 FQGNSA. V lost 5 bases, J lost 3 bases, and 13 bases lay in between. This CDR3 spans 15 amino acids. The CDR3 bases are TGTGCCAGCAGCCTCTACAGGGCACCTAATGAAAAACTGTTTTTT. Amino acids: CASSLYRAPNEKLFF.

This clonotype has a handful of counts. The CDR3 nucleotides are TGTGCCAGCAGTTTTGGCCTTAGAGACAATGAGCAGTTCTTC. Amino acid sequence: CASSFGLRDNEQFF. The rearrangement joins TRBV12-3 or TRBV12-4 to TRBJ2-1; no clear D. Trimming left V 3 bases short and J 5 bases short, with 11 bases between. The length of the CDR3 is 14 residues.

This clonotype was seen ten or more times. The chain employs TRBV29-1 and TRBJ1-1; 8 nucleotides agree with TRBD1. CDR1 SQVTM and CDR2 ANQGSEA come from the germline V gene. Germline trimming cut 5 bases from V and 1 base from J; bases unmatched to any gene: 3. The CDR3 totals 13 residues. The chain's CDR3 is CSVTGTGNTEAFF. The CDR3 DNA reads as TGCAGCGTTACCGGGACAGGGAACACTGAAGCTTTCTTT.

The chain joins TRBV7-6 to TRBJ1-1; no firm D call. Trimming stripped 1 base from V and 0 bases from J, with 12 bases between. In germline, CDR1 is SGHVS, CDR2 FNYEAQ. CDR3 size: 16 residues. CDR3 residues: CASSLGTANMNTEAFF. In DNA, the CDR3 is TGTGCCAGCAGCTTAGGTACAGCTAACATGAACACTGAAGCTTTCTTT.

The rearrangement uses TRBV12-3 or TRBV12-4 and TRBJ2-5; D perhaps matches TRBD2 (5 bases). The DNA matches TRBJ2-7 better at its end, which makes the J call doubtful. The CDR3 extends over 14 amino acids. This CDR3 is CASSTDYVSYEQYF. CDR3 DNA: TGTGCCAGCAGTACCGACTACGTTAGCTACGAGCAGTACTTC.

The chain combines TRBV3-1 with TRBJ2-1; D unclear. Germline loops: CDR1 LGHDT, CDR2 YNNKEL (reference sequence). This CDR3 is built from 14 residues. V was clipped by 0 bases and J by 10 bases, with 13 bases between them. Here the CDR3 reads CASSQDFPSYEQFF. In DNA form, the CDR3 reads TGTGCCAGCAGCCAAGATTTCCCGTCCTACGAGCAGTTCTTC.

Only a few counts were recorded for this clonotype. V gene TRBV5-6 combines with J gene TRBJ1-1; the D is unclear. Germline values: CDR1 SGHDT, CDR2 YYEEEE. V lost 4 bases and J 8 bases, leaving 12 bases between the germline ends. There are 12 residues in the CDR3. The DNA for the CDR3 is TGTGCCAGCAGCCGTGTCGGCAGGGAAGCTTTCTTT. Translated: CASSRVGREAFF. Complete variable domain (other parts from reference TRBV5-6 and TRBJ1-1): DAGVTQSPTHLIKTRGQQVTLRCSPKSGHDTVSWYQQALGQGPQFIFQYYEEEERQRGNFPDRFSGHQFPNYSSELNVNALLLGDSALYLCASSRVGREAFFGQGTRLTVV.

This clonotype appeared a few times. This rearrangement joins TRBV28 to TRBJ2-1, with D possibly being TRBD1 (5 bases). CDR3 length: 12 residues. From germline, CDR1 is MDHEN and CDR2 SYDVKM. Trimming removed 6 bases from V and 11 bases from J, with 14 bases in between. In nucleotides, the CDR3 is TGTGCCAGCAGCAGGGATAACGGCAAGCAGTTCTTC. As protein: CASSRDNGKQFF. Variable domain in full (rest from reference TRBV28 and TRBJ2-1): DVKVTQSSRYLVKRTGEKVFLECVQDMDHENMFWYRQDPGLGLRLIYFSYDVKMKEKGDIPEGYSVSREKKERFSLILESASTNQTSMYLCASSRDNGKQFFGPGTRLTVL.

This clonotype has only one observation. CDR3 sequence (DNA): TGCAGTGCTAAGGTAGCGGGTACCTACGAGCAGTACTTC. It is translated as CSAKVAGTYEQYF. The rearrangement links TRBV20-1 to TRBJ2-7, with TRBD2 matching 7 bases. In germline, CDR1 is DFQATT, CDR2 SNEGSKA (reference sequence). This CDR3 region has 13 residues. V dropped 4 bases and J dropped 2; count of bases not matched to a gene: 5.